This is a list of T cell receptor beta chains from one sample in a study of blood T cell repertoires in COVID-19. TCRdb's table, derived via immunoSEQ multiplex PCR, lists solely in-frame clones and lacks some. The sample contains roughly 400,000 clones, approximately 90% of which appear only once. The sequencing input was PBMCs or T cells enriched from blood (not recorded which). These receptors were taken from a woman in her thirties or forties who had been exposed to COVID-19. Each CDR3 is given with its conserved first and last residue. Each record gives: J gene, clone size, D gene, V gene, CDR3 protein, CDR3 DNA. A D gene is named only where the DNA matches it firmly. Some rows have no size entry. The others give once, few or many, or a class for an expanded clone.

TRBJ1-2 once TRBD1 TRBV4-3 CASSQAWTGNYGYTF TGCGCCAGCAGCCAGGCCTGGACAGGCAACTATGGCTACACCTTC
TRBJ1-2 NA NA TRBV28 CASSQRPGRLTNYGYTF TGTGCCAGCAGTCAAAGACCCGGCCGACTAACTAACTATGGCTACACCTTC
TRBJ2-2 once TRBD2 TRBV6-4 CASRREGFSGELFF TGTGCCAGCAGGCGGGAGGGCTTTTCCGGGGAGCTGTTTTTT
TRBJ1-2 NA TRBD1 TRBV7-2 CASSSQGAIVSNYGYTF TGTGCCAGCAGCTCTCAGGGGGCGATCGTATCTAACTATGGCTACACCTTC
TRBJ2-1 once TRBD2 TRBV5-4 CASSLGAGGSYNEQFF TGTGCCAGCAGCTTGGGAGCGGGAGGGTCCTACAATGAGCAGTTCTTC
TRBJ1-5 once NA TRBV6-5 CASSFGQISNQPQHF TGTGCCAGCAGCTTTGGACAGATTAGCAATCAGCCCCAGCATTTT
TRBJ2-7 NA NA TRBV7-2 CASSFTRTSYEQYF TGTGCCAGCAGCTTTACTAGGACCTCCTACGAGCAGTACTTC
TRBJ2-7 NA NA TRBV4-2 CASSPPLGGDVYEQYF TGTGCCAGCAGCCCGCCCCTCGGTGGTGATGTCTACGAGCAGTACTTC
TRBJ1-4 once TRBD1 TRBV5-1 CASSVQGEANEKLFF TGCGCCAGCAGCGTACAGGGGGAGGCGAATGAAAAACTGTTTTTT
TRBJ1-1 NA TRBD1 TRBV7-6 CASSPKTGVNTEAFF TGTGCCAGCAGCCCCAAGACAGGGGTGAACACTGAAGCTTTCTTT
TRBJ1-6 NA TRBD1 TRBV27 CASRGQSSYNSPLHF TGTGCCAGCAGGGGACAGAGCTCCTATAATTCACCCCTCCACTTT
TRBJ1-1 NA NA TRBV6-5 CASVIWRGTEAFF TGTGCCAGTGTCATCTGGCGGGGCACTGAAGCTTTCTTT
TRBJ2-1 NA TRBD2 TRBV11-3 CASSLALGTSGESFF TGTGCCAGCAGCTTAGCGTTAGGGACTAGCGGGGAGAGTTTCTTC
TRBJ1-2 NA NA TRBV19 CASSVDTLYGYTF TGTGCCAGTAGTGTCGACACCCTCTATGGCTACACCTTC
TRBJ2-1 once TRBD2 TRBV11-3 CASSPGLAGKYEQFF TGTGCCAGCAGCCCGGGACTAGCGGGAAAGTATGAGCAGTTCTTC
TRBJ1-1 NA TRBD1 TRBV5-6 CASSFGQGRNTEAFF TGTGCCAGCAGCTTCGGACAGGGCCGGAACACTGAAGCTTTCTTT
TRBJ1-3 NA TRBD1 TRBV12-3/TRBV12-4 CASAGLSTGGIYF TGTGCCAGTGCCGGATTGTCGACAGGGGGCATATATTTT
TRBJ1-2 NA TRBD1 TRBV18 CASSPGTGSDGYTF TGTGCCAGCTCACCCGGGACAGGGAGCGATGGCTACACCTTC
TRBJ1-4 NA NA TRBV7-6 CASSPRDTGTINEKLFF TGTGCCAGCAGCCCCCGGGACACCGGCACGATTAATGAAAAACTGTTTTTT
TRBJ1-6 NA TRBD1 TRBV19 CASRGQGRDSPLHF TGTGCCAGTAGGGGACAGGGGAGAGATTCACCCCTCCACTTT
TRBJ2-1 NA TRBD1 TRBV14 CASSQDVFMGQGISNEQFF TGTGCCAGCAGCCAAGATGTTTTCATGGGACAGGGGATCTCCAATGAGCAGTTCTTC
TRBJ2-3 NA TRBD2 TRBV19 CASSWSSGGVVDTQYF TGTGCCAGTAGTTGGTCTAGCGGGGGGGTTGTAGATACGCAGTATTTT
TRBJ2-5 NA TRBD2 TRBV7-2 CAGTPGLAGVKPETQYF TGTGCCGGAACCCCGGGACTAGCGGGAGTTAAGCCAGAGACCCAGTACTTC
TRBJ2-3 NA NA TRBV12-3/TRBV12-4 CASSLRRTDTQYF TGTGCCAGCAGTTTAAGGAGGACAGATACGCAGTATTTT
TRBJ1-5 NA NA TRBV20-1 CSARSGGAQHF TGCAGTGCTAGATCTGGGGGGGCCCAGCATTTT
TRBJ1-1 NA NA TRBV19 CASSIDPRGRNTEAFF TGTGCCAGTAGTATAGACCCGCGGGGGAGGAACACTGAAGCTTTCTTT
TRBJ1-2 NA NA TRBV15 CATSRETGSYGYTF TGTGCCACCAGCAGGGAAACAGGGTCCTATGGCTACACCTTC
TRBJ2-7 once TRBD1 TRBV7-9 CASSLAGTGGREQYF TGTGCCAGCAGCTTAGCCGGGACAGGGGGGCGGGAGCAGTACTTC
TRBJ1-5 once NA TRBV19 CASRPTENSNQPQHF TGTGCCAGTAGGCCCACAGAGAATAGCAATCAGCCCCAGCATTTT
TRBJ1-5 NA NA TRBV1 CTSSKLPRGRGSNQPQHF TGCACCAGCAGCAAACTTCCACGGGGCAGGGGTAGCAATCAGCCCCAGCATTTT
TRBJ1-4 NA TRBD1 TRBV24-1 CATSDPQGAGNEKLFF TGTGCCACCAGTGACCCACAGGGGGCCGGTAATGAAAAACTGTTTTTT
TRBJ2-7 NA TRBD2 TRBV6-5 CASSLTSGRSDEQYF TGTGCCAGCAGCCTGACTAGCGGGAGGTCCGACGAGCAGTACTTC
TRBJ2-1 NA NA TRBV11-3 CASNRGGYNEQFF TGTGCCAGTAACAGGGGGGGCTACAATGAGCAGTTCTTC
TRBJ1-2 NA TRBD1 TRBV6-5 CASRRGQEVGYTF TGTGCCAGCAGACGTGGACAGGAGGTTGGCTACACCTTC
TRBJ2-2 NA NA TRBV10-3 CAISVLGGAPGELFF TGTGCCATCAGTGTATTAGGGGGGGCGCCCGGGGAGCTGTTTTTT
TRBJ2-1 once TRBD2 TRBV5-5 CASSRLASGSSDNEQFF TGTGCCAGCAGCCGCCTTGCTAGCGGGAGTTCAGACAATGAGCAGTTCTTC
TRBJ1-3 once TRBD1 TRBV7-9 CASSLEGQLAGNTIYF TGTGCCAGCAGCTTAGAGGGACAGTTGGCTGGAAACACCATATATTTT
TRBJ2-6 NA NA TRBV9 CASSAETGSGANVLTF TGTGCCAGCAGCGCAGAGACAGGCTCTGGGGCCAACGTCCTGACTTTC
TRBJ2-3 NA TRBD1 TRBV20-1 CSATEWVGGLVDTQYF TGCAGTGCTACTGAGTGGGTAGGGGGCCTCGTAGATACGCAGTATTTT
TRBJ1-2 NA NA TRBV2 CASSEVLNYGYTF TGTGCCAGCAGTGAAGTTCTTAACTATGGCTACACCTTC
TRBJ2-2 NA NA TRBV15 CATSRRTNTGELFF TGTGCCACCAGCAGGCGGACGAACACCGGGGAGCTGTTTTTT
TRBJ1-2 NA TRBD1 TRBV5-4 CASSLQDRVDGYTF TGTGCCAGCAGCTTACAGGACAGGGTAGATGGCTACACCTTC
TRBJ1-2 NA NA TRBV5-1 CASSSIPGQDYTF TGCGCCAGCAGCTCGATCCCGGGACAAGACTACACCTTC
TRBJ2-3 NA TRBD2 TRBV7-3 CASRGGLTDTQYF TGTGCCAGCCGCGGGGGTCTCACAGATACGCAGTATTTT
TRBJ1-2 NA TRBD1 TRBV18 CASSPRGQGNGYTF TGTGCCAGCTCACCACGGGGACAGGGAAATGGCTACACCTTC